The clone carrying this T cell receptor (beta chain) was recorded at least ten times. The antigen remains unidentified. These data originate in a study of Graves' ophthalmopathy and Graves' hyperthyroidism. Study results and caveats: Blood contained most expanded thyroid clonotypes exceeding 0.001 frequency. At just under 71% sensitivity and approximately 72% specificity, the model predicted progression of the ophthalmopathy.

Germline CDR1 and CDR2: LNHDA and SQIVND (reference sequence). J gave up 12 bases and V 4 bases, and 7 bases lay outside the gene matches. The CDR3 sequence is 13 residues long. The study recruited hyperthyroidism patients aged 18 to 65 who were newly diagnosed, under 2 months' duration. RNA transcripts provided the template for amplifying TCR beta CDR3 regions. The library came from an HTBI-primed first-round RT-PCR and a second-round multiplex PCR. TCRdb independently ran MiXCR on the multiplex PCR reads; one entry per CDR3 protein. The sample carries over a million distinct CDR3 sequences, approximately 35% recorded once.

The chain links TRBV19 to TRBJ1-4; 8 bases fit TRBD1. The source of this sequence is an adult man with Graves' hyperthyroidism. Sequencing used peripheral blood or thyroid tissue (not recorded which). The DNA for the CDR3 is TGTGCCAGTAGTAAAGGGGACAGGCGACAACTGTTTTTT. Amino acid sequence: CASSKGDRRQLFF.